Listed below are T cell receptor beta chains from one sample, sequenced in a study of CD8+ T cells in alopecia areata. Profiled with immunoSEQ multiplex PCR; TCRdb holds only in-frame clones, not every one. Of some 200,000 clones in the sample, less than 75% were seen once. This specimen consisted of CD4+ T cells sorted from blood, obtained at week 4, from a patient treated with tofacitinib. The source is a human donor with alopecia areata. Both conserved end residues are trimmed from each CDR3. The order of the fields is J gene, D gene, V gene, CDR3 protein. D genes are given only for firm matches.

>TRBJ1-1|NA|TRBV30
AWSVGGNTEAF
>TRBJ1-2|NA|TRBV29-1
SVGGSRQGDGYT
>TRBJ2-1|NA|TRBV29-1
SYWTGTGRANEQF
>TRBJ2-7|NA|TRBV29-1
SVAGTRYEQY
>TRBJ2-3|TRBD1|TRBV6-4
ASSVDPTGTPDTQY
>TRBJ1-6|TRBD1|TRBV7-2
ASSLTGGDSPLH
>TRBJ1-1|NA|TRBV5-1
ASTAGTSNTEAF
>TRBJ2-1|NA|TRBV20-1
SAIHNEQF
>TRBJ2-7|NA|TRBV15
ATSRVGRNYEQY
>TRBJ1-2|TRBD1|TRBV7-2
ASSRDRANYGYT
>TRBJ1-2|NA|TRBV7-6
ASSFDGYT
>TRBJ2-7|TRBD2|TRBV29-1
SVVSSGGSEQY
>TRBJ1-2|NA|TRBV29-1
SVSPGVSGYT
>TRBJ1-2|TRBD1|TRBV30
ASGTGHTNYGYT
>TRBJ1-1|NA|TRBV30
AWSRNTEAF
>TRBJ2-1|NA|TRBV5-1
ASSLGTGPNEQF
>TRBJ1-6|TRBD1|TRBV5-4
ASSPTGGNSPLH
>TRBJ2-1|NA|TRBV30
AWSVRAYGQF
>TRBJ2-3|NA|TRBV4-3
ASSRATRDTQY
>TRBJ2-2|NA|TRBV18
ASSPRGATGELF
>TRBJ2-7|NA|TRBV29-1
SVAMTQGSEQY
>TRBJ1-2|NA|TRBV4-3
ASSQGTELTNYGYT
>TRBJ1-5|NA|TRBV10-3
AISESDSSNQPQH
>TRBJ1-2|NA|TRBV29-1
SVDGGSNYGYT
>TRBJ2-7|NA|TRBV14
ASSQDAGQLGEQY
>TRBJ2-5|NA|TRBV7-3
ASSFLGEKETQY
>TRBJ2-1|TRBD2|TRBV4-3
ASSQERTSGRYEQF
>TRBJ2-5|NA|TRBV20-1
SADRHETQY
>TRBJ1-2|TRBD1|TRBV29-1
SVDGQGANGYT
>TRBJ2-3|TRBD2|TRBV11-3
ASSLGRASGGSDTQY
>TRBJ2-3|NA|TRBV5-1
ASSVPWDGLADTQY
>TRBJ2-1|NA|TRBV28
ASTQGAGAFYNEQF
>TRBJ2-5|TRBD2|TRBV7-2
ASSIRTSGGHGTQY
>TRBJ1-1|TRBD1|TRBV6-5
ASSYTGQVVTEAF
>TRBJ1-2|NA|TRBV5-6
ASSLARNYGYT
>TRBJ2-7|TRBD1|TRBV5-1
ASSLSGQGYEQY
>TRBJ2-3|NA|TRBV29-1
SVLYADTQY
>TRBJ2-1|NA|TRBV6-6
ASSDGLGRQF
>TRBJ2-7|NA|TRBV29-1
SVGREQY
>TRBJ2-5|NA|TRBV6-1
ASSMTGGFETQY
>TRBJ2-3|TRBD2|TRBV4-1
ASSQDRSGGAPDTQY
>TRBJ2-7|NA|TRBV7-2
ASSLGYRLRYYEQY
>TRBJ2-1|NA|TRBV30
ASSPLQGVSYNEQF
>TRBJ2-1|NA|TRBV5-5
ASSSPGLQDEQF
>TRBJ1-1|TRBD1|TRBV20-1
SADRVTEAF
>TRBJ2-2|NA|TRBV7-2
ASSVQGPNTGELF
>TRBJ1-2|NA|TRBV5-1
ASSLGDGNYGYT
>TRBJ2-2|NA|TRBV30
AWTRNGELF